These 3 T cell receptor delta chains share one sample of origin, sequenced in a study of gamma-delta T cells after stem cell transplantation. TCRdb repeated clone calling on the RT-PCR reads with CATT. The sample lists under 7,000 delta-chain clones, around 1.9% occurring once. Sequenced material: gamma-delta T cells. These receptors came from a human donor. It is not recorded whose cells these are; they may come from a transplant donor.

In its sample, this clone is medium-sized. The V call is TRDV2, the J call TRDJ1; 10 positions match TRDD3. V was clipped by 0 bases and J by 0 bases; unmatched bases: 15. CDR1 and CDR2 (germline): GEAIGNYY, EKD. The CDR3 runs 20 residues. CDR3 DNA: TGTGCCTGTGACACCATGGATTTACTGGGGGATCCGTCCCACACCGATAAACTCATCTTT. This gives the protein CACDTMDLLGDPSHTDKLIF.

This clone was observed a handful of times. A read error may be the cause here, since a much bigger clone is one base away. Here the CDR3 DNA reads TGTGCCTGTGACACCGTGGAGGTACTGGGGGATGAGACCTGGGACACCCGACAGATGTTTTTC. Protein sequence: CACDTVEVLGDETWDTRQMFF. This chain links TRDV2 with TRDJ3; 10 bases align to TRDD3. From germline, CDR1 is GEAIGNYY and CDR2 EKD. V shed 0 bases, J shed 2 bases, and the junction held 12 bases outside the gene matches. The CDR3 consists of 21 residues.

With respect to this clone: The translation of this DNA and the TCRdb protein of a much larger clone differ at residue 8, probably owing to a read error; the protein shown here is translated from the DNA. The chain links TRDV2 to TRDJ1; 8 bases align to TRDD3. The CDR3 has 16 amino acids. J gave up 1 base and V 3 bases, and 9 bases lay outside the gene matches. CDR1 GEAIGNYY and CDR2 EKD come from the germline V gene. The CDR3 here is CACDRLGGTATDKLIF. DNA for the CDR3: TGTGCCTGTGACCGACTGGGGGGTACCGCCACCGATAAACTCATCTTT.